This T cell receptor (beta chain) was documented in a study of T cell changes during pregnancy in multiple sclerosis. V shed 4 bases and J shed 7 bases, with 8 bases lying between them. The germline gives CDR1 MRHNA, CDR2 SNTAGT. The CDR3 sequence is 12 residues long. Sequencing was performed with immunoSEQ multiplex PCR; in TCRdb, only in-frame clones are kept and a portion is missing. The table has 70,000 to 95,000 clones, around 93% seen once. The TCR originated in a female donor with multiple sclerosis, enrolled in a pregnancy study. The sequences come from peripheral blood, collected in the second trimester of pregnancy. V and J are TRBV6-4 and TRBJ2-1; weak D call: TRBD2 (6 bases). This CDR3 is CASSAGENEQFF. The CDR3 nucleotides read TGTGCCAGCAGTGCGGGGGAAAATGAGCAGTTCTTC.